A single sample is the source of the 10 T cell receptor beta chains below, sequenced in a study of cytomegalovirus exposure and HLA in healthy donors. The PCR employed 60 Vbeta primers together with 13 Jbeta primers. Sequencing was performed with immunoSEQ multiplex PCR; in TCRdb, only in-frame clones are kept and a portion is missing. Here the sample table reports 35,000 to 45,000 clones. The sequencing input was PBMCs. All receptors come from a young man in good health and CMV-seronegative.

This chain uses TRBV29-1 with TRBJ1-2; tentative D call: TRBD1 (5 bases). The CDR3 runs to 12 residues. Germline V gene data show CDR1 as SQVTM and CDR2 as ANQGSEA. Trimming shortened V by 4 bases and J by 6 bases, and 12 bases separated the two germline ends. CDR3 sequence reads: CSVVRQGDGYTF. The CDR3 region has the DNA TGCAGCGTTGTTCGGCAGGGTGATGGCTACACCTTC.

The gene calls are TRBV29-1 and TRBJ2-7; TRBD1 might be the D (5 bases). The CDR3 runs 14 residues. CDR1 and CDR2 from the germline V gene are SQVTM and ANQGSEA. V was cut by 5 bases and J by 3 bases, with 17 bases left in between. The CDR3 is CSVQPGNLDYEQYF. The CDR3 coding sequence is TGCAGCGTTCAACCAGGGAATCTGGACTACGAGCAGTACTTC.

This chain joins TRBV7-9 and TRBJ1-6; D ambiguous. Deletions cut 3 bases from V and 9 bases from J, with 12 bases between. The CDR3 loop spans 14 amino acids. Germline V CDR1 and CDR2: SEHNR, FQNEAQ (reference sequence). The CDR3 sequence is CASSFLGYGSPLHF. In DNA, the CDR3 is TGTGCCAGCAGCTTCCTTGGTTACGGTTCACCCCTCCACTTT.

The chain uses TRBV5-6 and TRBJ1-1, with a weak D call TRBD1 (5 bases). The CDR3 has 14 residues. V was cut by 6 bases and J by 4 bases, with 16 bases left in between. The germline CDR1 and CDR2 sequences are SGHDT and YYEEEE. DNA for the CDR3: TGTGCCAGCACCGACCTGGGGGGGGGCACTGAAGCTTTCTTT. Encoded protein: CASTDLGGGTEAFF.

V usage is TRBV5-1 and J usage is TRBJ2-2; TRBD1 matches 7 bases. This CDR3 comprises 14 residues. CDR1 is SGHRS, CDR2 YFSETQ, per germline. V was pared by 0 bases and J by 7 bases, with 3 bases of the junction left unmatched. DNA of the CDR3: TGCGCCAGCAGCTTGGACAGGGACAGCGGGGAGCTGTTTTTT. Translating it yields CASSLDRDSGELFF.

This chain joins TRBV25-1 and TRBJ1-1; tentatively, D is TRBD1 (5 bases). Trimming shortened V by 3 bases and J by 3 bases, and 14 bases separated the two germline ends. The CDR3 is made up of 15 amino acids. CDR1 is MGHDK and CDR2 is SYGVNS in the germline V gene. The CDR3 loop is CASSDLRAGDTEAFF. In nucleotides, the CDR3 is TGTGCCAGCAGTGATCTCCGCGCGGGGGACACTGAAGCTTTCTTT.

The chain is built from TRBV29-1 and TRBJ1-1; D gene uncertain. This CDR3 has 13 amino acids. CDR1 and CDR2 from the germline V gene are SQVTM and ANQGSEA. V was pared by 6 bases and J by 1 base, with 12 bases between. Here the CDR3 reads CSVVKGRNTEAFF. The CDR3 DNA sequence: TGCAGCGTCGTCAAAGGGAGGAACACTGAAGCTTTCTTT. Based on the CDR3 plus reference TRBV29-1 and TRBJ1-1, the full variable domain is SAVISQKPSRDICQRGTSLTIQCQVDSQVTMMFWYRQQPGQSLTLIATANQGSEATYESGFVIDKFPISRPNLTFSTLTVSNMSPEDSSIYLCSVVKGRNTEAFFGQGTRLTVV.

V usage is TRBV6-5 and J usage is TRBJ2-7; 8 positions match TRBD2. CDR1 MNHEY and CDR2 SVGAGI come from the germline V gene. V dropped 5 bases and J dropped 2; count of bases not matched to a gene: 8. This CDR3 is 15 amino acids long. The CDR3 coding sequence is TGTGCCAGCAGTCCGAGCGGGGGAGGCCCCTACGAGCAGTACTTC. Its translation: CASSPSGGGPYEQYF.

This chain links TRBV18 with TRBJ2-7; 8 nucleotides align to TRBD1. From germline, CDR1 is KGHSH and CDR2 LQKENI. Losses at the gene ends were 1 base for V and 2 bases for J; bases not matched to a gene: 7. This CDR3 has 16 residues. The CDR3 nucleotides read TGTGCCAGCTCACCACTAGACAGGGGTTTGGCCTACGAGCAGTACTTC. It encodes CASSPLDRGLAYEQYF.

The rearrangement uses TRBV27 and TRBJ1-3, with 10 bases fitting TRBD1. Trimming cost V 8 bases and J 0 bases; bases outside gene matches: 7. Germline lookup yields CDR1 MNHEY and CDR2 SMNVEV (reference sequence). The CDR3 has 16 residues. The CDR3 DNA reads as TGTGCCAGCGGTAGGGACAGGGGATTCTCTGGAAACACCATATATTTT. Its translation: CASGRDRGFSGNTIYF.